The rows below give T cell receptor beta chains drawn from one sample of a study of control samples from healthy donors and cancer patients. The protocol was immunoSEQ multiplex PCR, while the TCRdb copy is restricted to in-frame clones and leaves out a portion. The sample shows around 90,000 clones, 85% to 90% of them seen only once. What was sequenced was blood. The receptors were sampled from a woman aged 40 to 50 in good health. Each CDR3 is given with its conserved first and last residue. The D gene is left open where the match is weak. Part of the rows lack a size; the others show once, few, many or a class for expanded clones.

V: TRBV18; size: -; J: TRBJ1-2; D: -; DNA: TGTGCCAGCTCACCTCGGACCTCTGAGGGCTACACCTTC; CDR3: CASSPRTSEGYTF
V: TRBV10-3; size: -; J: TRBJ1-2; D: -; DNA: TGTGCCATCAGTGAGTCGACAGAAGGTGGCTATGGCTACACCTTC; CDR3: CAISESTEGGYGYTF
V: TRBV19; size: -; J: TRBJ1-2; D: -; DNA: TGTGCCAGGCTGACAGAGGTAGCGGGGGCCTATGGCTACACCTTC; CDR3: CARLTEVAGAYGYTF
V: TRBV30; size: -; J: TRBJ1-1; D: -; DNA: TGTGCCTGGAGTGTAGGGGGGGTTCACCAAGCTTTCTTT; CDR3: CAWSVGGVHQAFF
V: TRBV19; size: medium-sized; J: TRBJ1-6; D: TRBD1; DNA: TGTGCCAGTAGCCCGGGACAGGGTTATTCACCCCTCCACTTT; CDR3: CASSPGQGYSPLHF
V: TRBV3-1/TRBV3-2; size: few; J: TRBJ2-7; D: TRBD1; DNA: TGTGCCAGCAGCCAAGCCGCGACAGGGACCTACGAGCAGTACTTC; CDR3: CASSQAATGTYEQYF
V: TRBV14; size: -; J: TRBJ2-7; D: TRBD2; DNA: TGTGCCAGCAGCCCTTTGACTAGCGGGGGGAAATACGAGCAGTACTTC; CDR3: CASSPLTSGGKYEQYF
V: TRBV7-2; size: -; J: TRBJ2-5; D: TRBD2; DNA: TGTGCCAGCAGCTGGACTAGCGGGGGGGAGACCCAGTACTTC; CDR3: CASSWTSGGETQYF
V: TRBV30; size: -; J: TRBJ1-4; D: -; DNA: TGTGCCTGGAGTAGGGGAGGTGAAAAACTGTTTTTT; CDR3: CAWSRGGEKLFF
V: TRBV29-1; size: once; J: TRBJ1-1; D: -; DNA: TGCAGCGTGGAACCTGGGAACACTGAAGCTTTCTTT; CDR3: CSVEPGNTEAFF
V: TRBV11-3; size: -; J: TRBJ2-2; D: -; DNA: TGTGCCAGCACAAAGGGGCAGGGGAGTGGGGAGCTGTTTTTT; CDR3: CASTKGQGSGELFF
V: TRBV7-9; size: -; J: TRBJ1-4; D: -; DNA: TGTGCCAGCAGCTTAGTATTAGCCAGCTGGACAGCTTCTAATGAAAAACTGTTTTTT; CDR3: CASSLVLASWTASNEKLFF
V: TRBV4-1; size: once; J: TRBJ2-1; D: TRBD2; DNA: TGCGCCAGCAGCCCCCTACCCGGGACTAGCGGGGGGTCACAGTTCTTC; CDR3: CASSPLPGTSGGSQFF
V: TRBV7-2; size: -; J: TRBJ2-7; D: -; DNA: TGTGCCAGCAGCTTAGCAGGGGGTGTCTACGAGCAGTACTTC; CDR3: CASSLAGGVYEQYF
V: TRBV12-3/TRBV12-4; size: few; J: TRBJ2-7; D: -; DNA: TGTGCCAGCAGTTCCCAAAACTACGAGCAGTACTTC; CDR3: CASSSQNYEQYF
V: TRBV5-1; size: -; J: TRBJ1-2; D: -; DNA: TGCGCCAGCAGCTTGGCGGGACCGTCGCAGAAGATATATGGCTACACCTTC; CDR3: CASSLAGPSQKIYGYTF
V: TRBV6-5; size: -; J: TRBJ2-1; D: -; DNA: TGTGCCACCCAACTGGACTATAGCTCCTACAATGAGCAGTTCTTC; CDR3: CATQLDYSSYNEQFF
V: TRBV11-3; size: few; J: TRBJ2-4; D: -; DNA: TGTGCCAGCAGCTACCCTGGAGGACTATCCAAAAACATTCAGTACTTC; CDR3: CASSYPGGLSKNIQYF
V: TRBV19; size: -; J: TRBJ1-6; D: -; DNA: TGTGCCAGTAGCCCTCGATTGTGGTTCTCACCCCTCCACTTT; CDR3: CASSPRLWFSPLHF
V: TRBV6-2/TRBV6-3; size: -; J: TRBJ1-1; D: -; DNA: TGTGCCAGCAGTTACCTCGGAAAGAACACTGAAGCTTTCTTT; CDR3: CASSYLGKNTEAFF
V: TRBV11-3; size: -; J: TRBJ2-6; D: TRBD1; DNA: TGTGCCAGCAGCTGGGGGACAGGGAGCTCTGGGGCCAACGTCCTGACTTTC; CDR3: CASSWGTGSSGANVLTF
V: TRBV5-1; size: -; J: TRBJ1-1; D: -; DNA: TGCGCCACCGCTACCGTCGGGGGGTCCACTGAAGCTTTCTTT; CDR3: CATATVGGSTEAFF
V: TRBV27; size: -; J: TRBJ1-2; D: -; DNA: TGTGCCAGCAGTTTACCCTCCGGGAGGGCTACTAACTATGGCTACACCTTC; CDR3: CASSLPSGRATNYGYTF
V: TRBV4-1; size: -; J: TRBJ2-7; D: -; DNA: TGCGCCAGCAGCCTTGGACAGTTCTCCTACGAGCAGTACTTC; CDR3: CASSLGQFSYEQYF
V: TRBV11-1; size: -; J: TRBJ2-3; D: TRBD1; DNA: TGTGCCAGCAGCTTAGACAGGGGGCAGGCAGATACGCAGTATTTT; CDR3: CASSLDRGQADTQYF
V: TRBV5-6; size: -; J: TRBJ2-7; D: TRBD1; DNA: TGTGCCAGCAGCTTGGTCCAGGGGGCATACGAGCAGTACTTC; CDR3: CASSLVQGAYEQYF
V: TRBV6-1; size: -; J: TRBJ1-5; D: -; DNA: TGTGCCAGCAGTGAAGGCGGCCCGGGGCCCCAGCATTTT; CDR3: CASSEGGPGPQHF
V: TRBV30; size: -; J: TRBJ1-5; D: -; DNA: TGTGCCTGGAGTGGGACAGAGAATCAGCCCCAGCATTTT; CDR3: CAWSGTENQPQHF
V: TRBV5-3; size: -; J: TRBJ2-4; D: -; DNA: TGTGCCAGAAGCTGTCGAGGGGAGGGGGCGGCCAAAAACATTCAGTACTTC; CDR3: CARSCRGEGAAKNIQYF
V: TRBV5-1; size: few; J: TRBJ2-3; D: TRBD2; DNA: TGCGCCAGCAGCCCTCCTAGCGGGGGGGCTCGAGATACGCAGTATTTT; CDR3: CASSPPSGGARDTQYF
V: TRBV12-3/TRBV12-4; size: -; J: TRBJ1-3; D: -; DNA: TGTGCCAGCACTCATGAGGGAAACACCATATATTTT; CDR3: CASTHEGNTIYF
V: TRBV4-1; size: -; J: TRBJ1-5; D: -; DNA: TGCGCCAGCAGCCAAGATGCAGGGGGCAATCAGCCCCAGCATTTT; CDR3: CASSQDAGGNQPQHF
V: TRBV10-3; size: once; J: TRBJ1-6; D: TRBD1; DNA: TGTGCCATCAGCGATGGGACAGGGGCCACTTCACCCCTCCACTTT; CDR3: CAISDGTGATSPLHF